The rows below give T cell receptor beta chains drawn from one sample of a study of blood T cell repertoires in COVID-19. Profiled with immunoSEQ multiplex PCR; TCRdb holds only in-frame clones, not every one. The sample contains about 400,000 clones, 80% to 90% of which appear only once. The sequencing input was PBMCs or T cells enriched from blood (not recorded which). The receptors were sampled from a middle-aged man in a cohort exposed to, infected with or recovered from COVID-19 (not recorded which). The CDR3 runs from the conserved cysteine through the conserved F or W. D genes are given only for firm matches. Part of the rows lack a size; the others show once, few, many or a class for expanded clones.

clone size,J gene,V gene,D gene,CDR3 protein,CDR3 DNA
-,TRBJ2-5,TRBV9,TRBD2,CASASGGSETQYF,TGTGCCAGCGCCTCGGGGGGGTCCGAGACCCAGTACTTC
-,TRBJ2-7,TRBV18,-,CASSPPVSLYGEQYF,TGTGCCAGCTCACCACCAGTCAGTTTATATGGCGAGCAGTACTTC
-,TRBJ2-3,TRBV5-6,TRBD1,CASSFPATGDRGTQYF,TGTGCCAGCAGCTTCCCCGCGACAGGGGATCGGGGCACGCAGTATTTT
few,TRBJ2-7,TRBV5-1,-,CASSVPGLFEQYF,TGCGCCAGCAGCGTACCGGGACTCTTCGAGCAGTACTTC
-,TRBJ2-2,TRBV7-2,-,CASSSGGPGELFF,TGTGCCAGCAGCTCCGGAGGGCCCGGGGAGCTGTTTTTT
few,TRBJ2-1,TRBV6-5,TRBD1,CASNWDSQGNEQFF,TGTGCCAGCAATTGGGACAGTCAGGGCAATGAGCAGTTCTTC
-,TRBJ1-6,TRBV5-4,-,CASSIRQARNSPLHF,TGTGCCAGCAGCATCAGACAGGCTAGGAATTCACCCCTCCACTTT
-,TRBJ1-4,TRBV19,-,CASSTTRQVATNEKLFF,TGTGCCAGTAGTACCACTCGACAGGTTGCAACTAATGAAAAACTGTTTTTT
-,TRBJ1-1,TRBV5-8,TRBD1,CASSLPPGTGSTEAFF,TGTGCCAGCAGCTTGCCGCCCGGGACAGGATCCACTGAAGCTTTCTTT
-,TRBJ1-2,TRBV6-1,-,CASSESGNYGYTF,TGTGCCAGCAGTGAATCAGGGAACTATGGCTACACCTTC
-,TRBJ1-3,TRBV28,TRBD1,CASSLDRVGNTIYF,TGTGCCAGCAGTTTGGACAGGGTTGGAAACACCATATATTTT
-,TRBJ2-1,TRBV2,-,CASSPLGEQFF,TGTGCCAGCAGTCCCCTCGGTGAGCAGTTCTTC
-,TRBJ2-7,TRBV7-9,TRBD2,CASSLGTSGPGEQYF,TGTGCCAGCAGCTTAGGGACTAGCGGGCCCGGGGAGCAGTACTTC
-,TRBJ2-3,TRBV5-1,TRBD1,CASSGSGQGSFNTQYF,TGCGCCAGCAGCGGCTCGGGACAGGGGTCTTTCAATACGCAGTATTTT
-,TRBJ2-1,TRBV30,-,CAWSVAGEQFF,TGTGCCTGGAGTGTGGCGGGTGAGCAGTTCTTC
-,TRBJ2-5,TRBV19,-,CASSIGRGAETQYF,TGTGCCAGTAGTATTGGGCGGGGTGCTGAGACCCAGTACTTC
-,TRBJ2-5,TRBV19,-,CASANSYQETQYF,TGTGCCAGTGCCAACTCATACCAAGAGACCCAGTACTTC
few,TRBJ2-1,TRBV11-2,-,CASSLLRTTSYNEQFF,TGTGCCAGCAGCTTATTACGGACTACCTCCTACAATGAGCAGTTCTTC
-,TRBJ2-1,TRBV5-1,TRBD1,CASSFMPGTGEDILNEQFF,TGCGCCAGCAGCTTCATGCCCGGGACAGGGGAGGATATACTCAATGAGCAGTTCTTC
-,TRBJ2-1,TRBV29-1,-,CSAVTYNEQFF,TGCAGCGCGGTCACCTACAATGAGCAGTTCTTC
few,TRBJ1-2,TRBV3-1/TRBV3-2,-,CASSQSAASYGYTF,TGTGCCAGCAGCCAAAGTGCGGCGAGCTATGGCTACACCTTC
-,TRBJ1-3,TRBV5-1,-,CASSADSRNTIYF,TGCGCCAGCAGCGCGGACAGTCGAAACACCATATATTTT
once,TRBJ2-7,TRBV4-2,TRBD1,CASSQDGTGVYEQYF,TGTGCCAGCAGCCAAGACGGGACAGGGGTTTACGAGCAGTACTTC
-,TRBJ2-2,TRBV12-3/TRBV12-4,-,CASSFITGELFF,TGTGCCAGCAGTTTTATTACCGGGGAGCTGTTTTTT
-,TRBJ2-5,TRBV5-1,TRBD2,CASSLAIGGMTETQYF,TGCGCCAGCAGCTTGGCCATCGGGGGGATGACCGAGACCCAGTACTTC
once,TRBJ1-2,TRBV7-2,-,CASSESWGRRYGYTF,TGTGCCAGCAGCGAAAGCTGGGGGCGCCGGTATGGCTACACCTTC
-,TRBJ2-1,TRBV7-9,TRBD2,CASSLISGMRYNEQFF,TGTGCCAGCAGCTTAATTAGCGGGATGAGGTACAATGAGCAGTTCTTC
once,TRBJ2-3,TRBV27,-,CASSPYRGGTDTQYF,TGTGCCAGCAGTCCTTACCGGGGAGGCACAGATACGCAGTATTTT
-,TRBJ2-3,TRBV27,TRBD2,CASSLSSGRTDTQYF,TGTGCCAGCAGTTTATCTAGCGGGAGGACAGATACGCAGTATTTT
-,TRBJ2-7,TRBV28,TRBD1,CASTFPWDRAFYEQYF,TGTGCCAGCACGTTCCCTTGGGACAGGGCTTTCTACGAGCAGTACTTC
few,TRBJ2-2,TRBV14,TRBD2,CASSQQLAGNGELFF,TGTGCCAGCAGCCAACAACTAGCGGGAAACGGGGAGCTGTTTTTT
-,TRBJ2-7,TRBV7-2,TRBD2,CASSLRRTSDEQYF,TGTGCCAGCAGCTTACGCCGGACTAGCGACGAGCAGTACTTC
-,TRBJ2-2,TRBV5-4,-,CASSLDLAVNTGELFF,TGTGCCAGCAGCTTAGACCTAGCTGTCAACACCGGGGAGCTGTTTTTT
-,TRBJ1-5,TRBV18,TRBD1,CASSPFDRESNQPQHF,TGTGCCAGCTCACCATTCGACAGGGAATCTAATCAGCCCCAGCATTTT
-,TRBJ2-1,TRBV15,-,CATSKESSYNEQFF,TGTGCCACCAGCAAGGAGTCCTCCTACAATGAGCAGTTCTTC
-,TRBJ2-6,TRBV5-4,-,CASSLGTSDSGANVLTF,TGTGCCAGCAGCTTAGGGACTTCCGATTCTGGGGCCAACGTCCTGACTTTC
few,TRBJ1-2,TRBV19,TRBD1,CASSIVAGGRGYTF,TGTGCCAGTAGTATCGTGGCAGGGGGTAGGGGCTACACCTTC
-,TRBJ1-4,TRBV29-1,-,CSVAVVGNEKLFF,TGCAGCGTGGCGGTAGTAGGTAATGAAAAACTGTTTTTT
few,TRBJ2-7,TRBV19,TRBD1,CASSWDSSYEQYF,TGTGCCAGTAGTTGGGACAGCTCCTACGAGCAGTACTTC
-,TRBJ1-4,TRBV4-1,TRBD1,CASSPAGTGNEKLFF,TGCGCCAGCAGCCCGGCCGGGACAGGGAATGAAAAACTGTTTTTT
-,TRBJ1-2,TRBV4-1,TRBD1,CASSQDNGQGLGYTF,TGCGCCAGCAGCCAAGATAACGGACAGGGCTTAGGCTACACCTTC
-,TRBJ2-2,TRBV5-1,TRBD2,CASSTGLAITGELFF,TGCGCCAGCAGCACAGGACTAGCGATAACCGGGGAGCTGTTTTTT
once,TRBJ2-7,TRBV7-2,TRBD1,CASSPRQGYYEQYF,TGTGCCAGCAGCCCCAGACAGGGGTACTACGAGCAGTACTTC
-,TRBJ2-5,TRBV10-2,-,CASSDKTQYF,TGCGCCAGCAGTGATAAGACCCAGTACTTC
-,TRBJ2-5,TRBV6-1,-,CASSARGLGSGGPQETQYF,TGTGCCAGCAGTGCCAGGGGGCTAGGATCGGGAGGCCCCCAAGAGACCCAGTACTTC
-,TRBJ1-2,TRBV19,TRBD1,CASSIPDRAHGYTF,TGTGCCAGTAGTATCCCGGACAGGGCCCATGGCTACACCTTC
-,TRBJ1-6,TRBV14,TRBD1,CASSPTGQGSNSPLHF,TGTGCCAGCAGCCCCACCGGACAGGGGAGTAATTCACCCCTCCACTTT
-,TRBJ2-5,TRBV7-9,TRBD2,CASSLSSGSGDAQYF,TGTGCCAGCAGCTTATCTAGCGGGAGTGGGGATGCCCAGTACTTC
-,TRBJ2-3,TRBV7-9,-,CASSFSSGSTDTQYF,TGTGCCAGCAGCTTCTCAAGCGGGAGCACAGATACGCAGTATTTT
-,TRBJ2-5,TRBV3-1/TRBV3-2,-,CASSQGGQETQYF,TGTGCCAGCAGCCAGGGGGGTCAAGAGACCCAGTACTTC
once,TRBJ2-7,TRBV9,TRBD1,CASSPRDRGLSYEQYF,TGTGCCAGCAGCCCCCGAGACAGGGGACTCTCCTACGAGCAGTACTTC
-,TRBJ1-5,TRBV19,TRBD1,CASSTGTGYSNQPQHF,TGTGCCAGTAGTACCGGGACAGGCTATAGCAATCAGCCCCAGCATTTT
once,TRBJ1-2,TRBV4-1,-,CASSQVSLRRGGYTF,TGCGCCAGCAGCCAAGTCTCACTCAGGCGGGGTGGCTACACCTTC
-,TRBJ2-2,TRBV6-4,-,CASSDSFSGNTGELFF,TGTGCCAGCAGTGACTCATTTAGCGGGAACACCGGGGAGCTGTTTTTT